This T cell receptor (beta chain) was identified during a study of beta chain features in type 1 diabetes. Overall study results and limits: Reads derived from cDNA could over-represent cells showing high TCR expression. Relative to healthy donors, patients appeared to have naive, central memory and Treg TCRB repertoires that were more similar.

TCRB transcripts that were expressed got sequenced, as all of the isolated RNA had been reverse transcribed. The protocol was immunoSEQ multiplex PCR, while the TCRdb copy is restricted to in-frame clones and leaves out a portion. The sample shows 300,000 to 450,000 clones, 20% of them seen only once. Comments on this clone: The antigen remains undetermined. Other DNA sequences in the same sample also yield this CDR3.

The CDR3 is 12 residues long. Deletions cut 1 base from V and 4 bases from J, with 5 bases between. CDR1 is SEHNR and CDR2 is FQNEAQ in the germline V gene (reference sequence). The chain combines TRBV7-9 with TRBJ2-7; no reliable D call. The clonotype was recovered from a woman aged 18-35 years in good health. Input material: naive CD4+ T cells from blood. CDR3 in DNA: TGTGCCAGCAGCTTAGGCACTTACGAGCAGTACTTC. Its translation: CASSLGTYEQYF.